This is a list of T cell receptor beta chains from one sample in a study of shared clonotypes between healthy human individuals. Sequencing used immunoSEQ multiplex PCR; TCRdb keeps in-frame clones, though not all of them. The repertoire consists of approximately 460,000 clones, with roughly 80% occurring once and the leading ten covering approximately 12%. Sequencing input: PBMCs. All receptors come from a middle-aged woman in good health. Some clones in this sample may be carry-over from other donors' samples. Both conserved end residues are trimmed from each CDR3.

v_gene: TRBV5-1
CDR3aa: ASSSSYTDTQY

v_gene: TRBV7-9
CDR3aa: ASSLGSGGETQY

v_gene: TRBV18
CDR3aa: ASSPPLAGVAGELF

v_gene: TRBV27
CDR3aa: ASSPWTGGTQY

v_gene: TRBV6-5
CDR3aa: ASSLLNSGANVLT

v_gene: TRBV11-2
CDR3aa: ASSTRLAGGTDTQY

v_gene: TRBV28
CDR3aa: ASAAVYEQY

v_gene: TRBV11-2
CDR3aa: ASSQSSTSYEQY

v_gene: TRBV1
CDR3aa: TSSQDRGGGNQPQH

v_gene: TRBV5-6
CDR3aa: ASSLSGQAMDTQY

v_gene: TRBV20-1
CDR3aa: SASIQGETF

v_gene: TRBV18
CDR3aa: ASSPGTGFSSNYGYT

v_gene: TRBV28
CDR3aa: ASRLRTAYGYT

v_gene: TRBV2
CDR3aa: ASSVQVNQPQH

v_gene: TRBV28
CDR3aa: ASSFQHYEQY

v_gene: TRBV5-1
CDR3aa: ASRENTNTGELF

v_gene: TRBV5-1
CDR3aa: ASSPEAFNYGYT

v_gene: TRBV28
CDR3aa: ASSFRGVDGNTIY

v_gene: TRBV7-9
CDR3aa: ASSPRDRGEKLF

v_gene: TRBV28
CDR3aa: ASSPSLGRQPQH

v_gene: TRBV6-5
CDR3aa: ASSYSWGGGNQPQH

v_gene: TRBV2
CDR3aa: ATAGGNQPQH

v_gene: TRBV10-3
CDR3aa: AISTPGLAGGYTQY

v_gene: TRBV29-1
CDR3aa: SVGGTGTPNDEQF

v_gene: TRBV5-1
CDR3aa: ASSRADRGNEQY

v_gene: TRBV21-1
CDR3aa: ASSKALRETQY

v_gene: TRBV9
CDR3aa: ASSVGAYNEQF

v_gene: TRBV7-9
CDR3aa: ASSFSLDTEAF

v_gene: TRBV27
CDR3aa: ASSRLTQGGYEQY

v_gene: TRBV19
CDR3aa: ASNWDRGGLTGELF

v_gene: TRBV29-1
CDR3aa: SVDRDFQETQY

v_gene: TRBV6-1
CDR3aa: ASSEGRVTQY

v_gene: TRBV18
CDR3aa: ASSPAGTSGKNEQF

v_gene: TRBV7-2
CDR3aa: ASSVRDIYEQY

v_gene: TRBV5-1
CDR3aa: ASRAGALETQY

v_gene: TRBV6-6
CDR3aa: ASSYTGNQPQH

v_gene: TRBV30
CDR3aa: AWGWQGAPYTQY

v_gene: TRBV5-1
CDR3aa: ASSLAGTGSTGELF

v_gene: TRBV7-2
CDR3aa: ASSLSQGVEKLF